This TCR beta chain emerged from a study of read filtering for tumor transcriptome and immune sequencing. Germline V gene sequence: CDR1 MNHEY, CDR2 SVGEGT. The ends lost 5 bases at V and 3 bases at J; junction bases unmatched: 5. The CDR3 length is 14 residues. The library was built from roughly 400 ng RNA with molecular barcoded adaptors for alpha/delta and beta/gamma chains. TCRdb re-called the reads through MiXCR, storing one row per CDR3 protein. Seen here are over 50,000 distinct CDR3 sequences, nearly 20% observed once, and the top ten hold about 14%. The source is a donor aged 40 or over with multiple myeloma. The sequencing sample was made of a population of CD138-negative cells sorted from bone marrow. The chain links TRBV6-2 or TRBV6-3 to TRBJ2-3; 7 bases agree with TRBD2. The CDR3 bases are TGTGCCAGCAGTGACCCTAGCGGAACAGATACGCAGTATTTT. Its translation is CASSDPSGTDTQYF.